The 9 T cell receptor beta chains below were found in one sample sequenced in a study of T cell responses to AZD1222 COVID-19 vaccine. TCRdb keeps only in-frame clones here, not all; method: immunoSEQ multiplex PCR. Of fewer than 120,000 clones listed, about 81% are singletons. The material was peripheral blood, obtained on day 0 of AZD1222 vaccination. These receptors were obtained from an adult in good health.

This clone was observed a few times. The rearrangement uses TRBV6-1 and TRBJ1-6, with 7 bases that match TRBD1. The CDR3 consists of 18 residues. Germline V CDR1 and CDR2: MNHNS, SASEGT. The V and J ends lost 2 bases and 0 bases, in that order; junction bases with no gene match: 7. CDR3 amino acids: CASSELVRGVSYNSPLHF. CDR3 in DNA: TGTGCCAGCAGTGAACTGGTCAGGGGGGTCTCCTATAATTCACCCCTCCACTTT.

The chain couples TRBV7-3 to TRBJ1-1, with D unresolved. The CDR3 totals 13 residues. The V and J ends lost 2 bases and 0 bases respectively, with 4 bases between them. Germline V gives CDR1 SGHTA, CDR2 FQGTGA. The chain's CDR3 is CASSLSVNTEAFF. CDR3 coding DNA: TGTGCCAGCAGCTTATCCGTGAACACTGAAGCTTTCTTT.

The chain links TRBV5-1 to TRBJ1-6; D is unresolved. The germline gives CDR1 SGHRS, CDR2 YFSETQ. The CDR3 loop spans 13 amino acids. V was shortened by 3 bases and J by 6 bases, with 7 bases between the two germline ends. The CDR3 sequence: CASSYTANSPLHF. The CDR3, as DNA: TGCGCCAGCAGCTACACAGCTAATTCACCCCTCCACTTT.

The genes are TRBV28 and TRBJ1-5, with D unresolved. V was shortened by 1 base and J by 3 bases, with 16 bases between the two germline ends. CDR3 length equals 17 residues. The V gene's germline CDR1 is MDHEN and CDR2 SYDVKM. The CDR3 DNA sequence: TGTGCCAGCAGTTTATATCTTAATGGTCGGTTCAATCAGCCCCAGCATTTT. It yields the protein CASSLYLNGRFNQPQHF.

V gene TRBV10-3 combines with J gene TRBJ2-7; 7 positions match TRBD2. The V gene end was trimmed by 8 bases and the J gene end by 6 bases; junction bases not matched to a gene: 16. The CDR3 has 15 residues. Per the germline V gene, CDR1 is ENHRY and CDR2 is SYGVKD. In DNA, the CDR3 is TGTGCCATCCTGGGGGGGTCCGCACCTAGGGCCGAGCAGTACTTC. Its protein product is CAILGGSAPRAEQYF.

The DNA of the CDR3 is TGTGCCAGCAGTCAGCCTGCAGCAGATACGCAGTATTTT. This sequence encodes CASSQPAADTQYF. The rearrangement joins TRBV28 to TRBJ2-3; D is unresolved. Germline CDR1 MDHEN, CDR2 SYDVKM. V was shortened by 5 bases and J by 4 bases, with 10 bases between the two germline ends. This CDR3 region has 13 residues.

The chain joins TRBV6-2 or TRBV6-3 to TRBJ2-1; the match to TRBD2 covers 12 bases. The CDR3 has 15 amino acids. V was pared by 2 bases and J by 10 bases, with 6 bases of the junction left unmatched. Germline V gene sequence: CDR1 MNHEY, CDR2 SVGEGT. CDR3 sequence: CASSYASGGAQEQFF. The CDR3 nucleotides read TGTGCCAGCAGTTACGCTAGCGGGGGGGCCCAGGAGCAGTTCTTC.

This clone came up a few times. The genes are TRBV15 and TRBJ1-5; TRBD1 aligns across 9 bases. The V gene's germline CDR1 is LNHNV and CDR2 YYDKDF (reference sequence). J gave up 6 bases and V 0 bases, and 3 bases lay outside the gene matches. The CDR3 extends over 15 amino acids. DNA for the CDR3: TGTGCCACCAGCAGAGATACAGGGGGCGCTCAGCCCCAGCATTTT. Residues: CATSRDTGGAQPQHF.

This clone was observed a handful of times. The chain combines TRBV5-1 with TRBJ1-2, with no clear D. This CDR3 has 13 amino acids. V gave up 7 bases and J gave up 4 bases, with 14 bases separating them. The germline V gene has CDR1 SGHRS and CDR2 YFSETQ. The CDR3 here is CASAPGGTYGYTF. The CDR3 DNA reads TGCGCCAGCGCACCTGGCGGAACCTATGGCTACACCTTC. The full variable domain, completed using reference TRBV5-1 and TRBJ1-2, is KAGVTQTPRYLIKTRGQQVTLSCSPISGHRSVSWYQQTPGQGLQFLFEYFSETQRNKGNFPGRFSGRQFSNSRSEMNVSTLELGDSALYLCASAPGGTYGYTFGSGTRLTVV.